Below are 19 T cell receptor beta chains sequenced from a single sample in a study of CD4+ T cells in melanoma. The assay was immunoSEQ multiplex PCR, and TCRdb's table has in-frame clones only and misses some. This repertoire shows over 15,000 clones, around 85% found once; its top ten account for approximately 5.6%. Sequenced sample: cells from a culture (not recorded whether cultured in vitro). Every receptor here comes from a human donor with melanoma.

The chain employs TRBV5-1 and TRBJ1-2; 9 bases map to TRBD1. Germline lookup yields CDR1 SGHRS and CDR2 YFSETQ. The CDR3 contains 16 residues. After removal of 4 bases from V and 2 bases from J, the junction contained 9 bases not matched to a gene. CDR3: CASSPDPGTGNYGYTF. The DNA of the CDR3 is TGCGCCAGCAGCCCCGACCCCGGGACAGGGAACTATGGCTACACCTTC.

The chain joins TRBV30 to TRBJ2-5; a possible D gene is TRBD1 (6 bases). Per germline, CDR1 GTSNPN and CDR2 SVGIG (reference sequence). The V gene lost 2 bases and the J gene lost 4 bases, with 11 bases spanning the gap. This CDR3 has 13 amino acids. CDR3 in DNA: TGTGCCTGGAGTAGCACAGGGCGAGAGACCCAGTACTTC. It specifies CAWSSTGRETQYF.

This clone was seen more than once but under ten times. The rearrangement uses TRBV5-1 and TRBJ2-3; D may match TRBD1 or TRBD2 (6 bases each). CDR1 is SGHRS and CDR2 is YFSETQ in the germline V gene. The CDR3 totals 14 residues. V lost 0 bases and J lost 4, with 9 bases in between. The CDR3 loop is CASSLEGGPDTQYF. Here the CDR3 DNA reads TGCGCCAGCAGCTTGGAGGGGGGACCAGATACGCAGTATTTT. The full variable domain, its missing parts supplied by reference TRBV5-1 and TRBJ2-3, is KAGVTQTPRYLIKTRGQQVTLSCSPISGHRSVSWYQQTPGQGLQFLFEYFSETQRNKGNFPGRFSGRQFSNSRSEMNVSTLELGDSALYLCASSLEGGPDTQYFGPGTRLTVL.

Here the CDR3 reads CASSRQDRDYGYTF. The CDR3 bases are TGTGCCAGCAGCCGACAGGACAGAGACTATGGCTACACCTTC. V and J are TRBV11-2 and TRBJ1-2; possibly TRBD1 for D (6 bases). V was trimmed by 5 bases and J by 3 bases, leaving 13 bases between them. The CDR3 has 14 residues. From germline, CDR1 is SGHAT and CDR2 FQNNGV.

CDR3 nucleotides: TGTGCCAGCAGTTACGGGGCAGTAAATCAGCCCCAGCATTTT. The encoded protein is CASSYGAVNQPQHF. This chain joins TRBV6-6 and TRBJ1-5; D may be TRBD1 (5 bases). Germline V gene lookup returns CDR1 MNHNY and CDR2 SVGAGI (reference sequence). The CDR3 has 14 amino acids. Trimming pared 2 bases from V and 4 bases from J, leaving 9 bases between.

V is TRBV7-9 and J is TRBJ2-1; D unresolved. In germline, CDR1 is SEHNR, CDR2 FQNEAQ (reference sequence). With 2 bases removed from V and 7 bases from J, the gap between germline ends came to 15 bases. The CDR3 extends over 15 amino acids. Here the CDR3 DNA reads TGTGCCAGCAGCTTAACTTACGAAGTCGGAAATGAGCAGTTCTTC. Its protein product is CASSLTYEVGNEQFF.

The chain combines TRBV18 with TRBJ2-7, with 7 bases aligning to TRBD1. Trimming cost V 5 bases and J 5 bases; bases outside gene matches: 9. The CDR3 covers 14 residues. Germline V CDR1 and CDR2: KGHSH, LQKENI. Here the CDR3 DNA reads TGTGCCAGCTCAACGACAGGGACAAATGACGAGCAGTACTTC. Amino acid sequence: CASSTTGTNDEQYF. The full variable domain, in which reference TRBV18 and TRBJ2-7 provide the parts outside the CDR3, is NAGVMQNPRHLVRRRGQEARLRCSPMKGHSHVYWYRQLPEEGLKFMVYLQKENIIDESGMPKERFSAEFPKEGPSILRIQQVVRGDSAAYFCASSTTGTNDEQYFGPGTRLTVT.

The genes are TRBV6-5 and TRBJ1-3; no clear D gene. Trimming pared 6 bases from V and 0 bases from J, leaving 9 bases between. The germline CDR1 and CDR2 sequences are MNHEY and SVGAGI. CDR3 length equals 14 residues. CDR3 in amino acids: CASSLGFSGNTIYF. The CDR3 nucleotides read TGTGCCAGCAGCTTGGGCTTCTCTGGAAACACCATATATTTT.

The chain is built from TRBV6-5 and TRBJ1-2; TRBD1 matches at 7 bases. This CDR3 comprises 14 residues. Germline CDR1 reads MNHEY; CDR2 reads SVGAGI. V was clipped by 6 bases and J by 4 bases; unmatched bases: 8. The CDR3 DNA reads TGTGCCAGCAGAAGTCAGGGGGTGGGCTATGGCTACACCTTC. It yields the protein CASRSQGVGYGYTF.

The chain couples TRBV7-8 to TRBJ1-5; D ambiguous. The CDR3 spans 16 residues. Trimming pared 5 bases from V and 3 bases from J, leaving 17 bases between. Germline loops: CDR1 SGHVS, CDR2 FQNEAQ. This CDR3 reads CASSREPGRPNQPQHF. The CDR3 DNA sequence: TGTGCCAGCAGCCGAGAACCGGGCAGACCCAATCAGCCCCAGCATTTT. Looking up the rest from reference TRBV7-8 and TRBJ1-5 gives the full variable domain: GAGVSQSPRYKVAKRGQDVALRCDPISGHVSLFWYQQALGQGPEFLTYFQNEAQLDKSGLPSDRFFAERPEGSVSTLKIQRTQQEDSAVYLCASSREPGRPNQPQHFGDGTRLSIL.

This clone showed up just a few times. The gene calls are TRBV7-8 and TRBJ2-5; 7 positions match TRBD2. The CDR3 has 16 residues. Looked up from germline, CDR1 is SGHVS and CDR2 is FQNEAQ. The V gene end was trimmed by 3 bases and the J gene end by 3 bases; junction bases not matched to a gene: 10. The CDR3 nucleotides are TGTGCCAGCAGCTTTAGTCTGCGGGAGACGAAAGAGACCCAGTACTTC. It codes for CASSFSLRETKETQYF.

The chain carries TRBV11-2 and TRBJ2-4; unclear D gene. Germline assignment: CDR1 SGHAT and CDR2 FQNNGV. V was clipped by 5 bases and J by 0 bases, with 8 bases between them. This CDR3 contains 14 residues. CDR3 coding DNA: TGTGCCAGCAGCCGTATACTAGCCAAAAACATTCAGTACTTC. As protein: CASSRILAKNIQYF.

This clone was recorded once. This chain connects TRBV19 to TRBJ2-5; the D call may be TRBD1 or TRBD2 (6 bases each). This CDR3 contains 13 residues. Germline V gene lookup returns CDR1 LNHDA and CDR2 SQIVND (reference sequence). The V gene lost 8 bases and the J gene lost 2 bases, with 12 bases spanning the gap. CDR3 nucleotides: TGTGCCAGTCCGGGGGCCGGGCAAGAGACCCAGTACTTC. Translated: CASPGAGQETQYF.

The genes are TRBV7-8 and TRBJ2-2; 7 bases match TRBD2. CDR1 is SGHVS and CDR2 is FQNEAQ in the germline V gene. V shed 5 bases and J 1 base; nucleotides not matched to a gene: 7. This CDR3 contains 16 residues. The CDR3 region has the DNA TGTGCCAGCAGCCCCAGGACTAGAGGGAACACCGGGGAGCTGTTTTTT. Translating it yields CASSPRTRGNTGELFF. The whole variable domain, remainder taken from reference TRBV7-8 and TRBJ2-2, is GAGVSQSPRYKVAKRGQDVALRCDPISGHVSLFWYQQALGQGPEFLTYFQNEAQLDKSGLPSDRFFAERPEGSVSTLKIQRTQQEDSAVYLCASSPRTRGNTGELFFGEGSRLTVL.

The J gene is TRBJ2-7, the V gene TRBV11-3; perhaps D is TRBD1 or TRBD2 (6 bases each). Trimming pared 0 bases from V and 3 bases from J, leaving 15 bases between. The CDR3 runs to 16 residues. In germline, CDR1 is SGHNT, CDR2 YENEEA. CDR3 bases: TGTGCCAGCAGCTTAGAAGCGGCGGGGACATTCTACGAGCAGTACTTC. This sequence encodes CASSLEAAGTFYEQYF.

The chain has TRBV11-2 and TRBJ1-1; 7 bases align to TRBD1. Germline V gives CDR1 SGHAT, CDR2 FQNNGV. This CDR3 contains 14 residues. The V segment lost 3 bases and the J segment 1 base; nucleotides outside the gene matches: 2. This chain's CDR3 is CASSLGQSNTEAFF. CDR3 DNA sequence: TGTGCCAGCAGCTTGGGACAGTCGAACACTGAAGCTTTCTTT.

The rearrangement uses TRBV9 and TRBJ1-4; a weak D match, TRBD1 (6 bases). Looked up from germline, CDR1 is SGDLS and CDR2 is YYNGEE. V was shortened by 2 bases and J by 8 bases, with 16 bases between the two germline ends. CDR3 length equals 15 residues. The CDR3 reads CASSVGGQNGEKLFF. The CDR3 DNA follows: TGTGCCAGCAGCGTGGGGGGGCAGAACGGCGAAAAACTGTTTTTT.

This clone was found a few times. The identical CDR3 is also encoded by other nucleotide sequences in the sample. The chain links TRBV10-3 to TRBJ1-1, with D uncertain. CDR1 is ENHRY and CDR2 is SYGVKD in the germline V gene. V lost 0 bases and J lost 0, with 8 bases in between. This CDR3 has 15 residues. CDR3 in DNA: TGTGCCATCAGTGAGTCGCAGGATCTGAACACTGAAGCTTTCTTT. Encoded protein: CAISESQDLNTEAFF.

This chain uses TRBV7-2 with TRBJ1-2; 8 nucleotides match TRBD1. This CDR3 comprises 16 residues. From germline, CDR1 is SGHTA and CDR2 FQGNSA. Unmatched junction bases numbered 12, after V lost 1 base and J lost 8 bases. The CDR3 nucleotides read TGTGCCAGCAGCTTAGTGGTTACAGGGGGACTTTGGGGCTACACCTTC. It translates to CASSLVVTGGLWGYTF.